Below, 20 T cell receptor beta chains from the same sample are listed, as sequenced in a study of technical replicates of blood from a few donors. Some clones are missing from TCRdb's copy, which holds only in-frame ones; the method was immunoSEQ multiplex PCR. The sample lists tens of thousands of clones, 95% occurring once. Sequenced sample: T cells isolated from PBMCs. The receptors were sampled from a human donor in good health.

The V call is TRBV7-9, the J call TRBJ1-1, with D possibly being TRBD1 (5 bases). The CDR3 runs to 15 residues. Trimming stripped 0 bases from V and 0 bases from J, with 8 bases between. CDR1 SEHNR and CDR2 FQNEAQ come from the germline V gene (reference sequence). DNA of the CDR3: TGTGCCAGCAGCTTAGCTCAGGGAATGAACACTGAAGCTTTCTTT. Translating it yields CASSLAQGMNTEAFF.

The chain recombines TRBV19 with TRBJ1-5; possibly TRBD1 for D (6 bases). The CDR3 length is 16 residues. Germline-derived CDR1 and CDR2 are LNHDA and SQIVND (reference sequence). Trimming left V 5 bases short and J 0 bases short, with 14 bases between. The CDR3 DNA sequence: TGTGCCAGTAGTCCGAGGACAGTTGATAGCAATCAGCCCCAGCATTTT. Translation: CASSPRTVDSNQPQHF.

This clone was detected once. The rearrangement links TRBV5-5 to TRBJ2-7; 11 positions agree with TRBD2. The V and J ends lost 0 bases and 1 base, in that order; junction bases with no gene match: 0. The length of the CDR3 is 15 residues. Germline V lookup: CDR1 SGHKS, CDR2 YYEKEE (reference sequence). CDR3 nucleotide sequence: TGTGCCAGCAGCTTGGGACTAGCGGGGTCCTACGAGCAGTACTTC. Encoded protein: CASSLGLAGSYEQYF.

The DNA for the CDR3 is TGTGCCAGCAGTCCCGGTGGGGCGGAGGAGCAGTACTTC. The encoded protein is CASSPGGAEEQYF. The J gene is TRBJ2-7, the V gene TRBV28; D possibly corresponds to TRBD1 (5 bases). Per the germline V gene, CDR1 is MDHEN and CDR2 is SYDVKM. The ends were cut back, 5 bases at V and 7 bases at J, with 15 bases in the middle. The CDR3 is 13 amino acids.

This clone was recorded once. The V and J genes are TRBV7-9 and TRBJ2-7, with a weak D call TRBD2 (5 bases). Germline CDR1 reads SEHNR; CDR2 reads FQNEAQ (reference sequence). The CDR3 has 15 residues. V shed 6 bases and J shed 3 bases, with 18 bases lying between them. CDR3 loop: CASSWTSEGYYEQYF. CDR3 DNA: TGTGCCAGCAGTTGGACCTCCGAGGGTTACTACGAGCAGTACTTC.

CDR3 loop: CASRSGGLAGDEQFF. CDR3 bases: TGCGCCAGCAGATCCGGAGGGCTAGCGGGGGATGAGCAGTTCTTC. The chain uses TRBV5-1 and TRBJ2-1; 10 nucleotides align to TRBD2. Trimming took 5 bases from V and 8 from J; bases not matched to a gene: 10. The CDR3 contains 15 residues. The germline V gene encodes CDR1 SGHRS and CDR2 YFSETQ. Drawing the rest from reference TRBV5-1 and TRBJ2-1, the complete variable domain is KAGVTQTPRYLIKTRGQQVTLSCSPISGHRSVSWYQQTPGQGLQFLFEYFSETQRNKGNFPGRFSGRQFSNSRSEMNVSTLELGDSALYLCASRSGGLAGDEQFFGPGTRLTVL.

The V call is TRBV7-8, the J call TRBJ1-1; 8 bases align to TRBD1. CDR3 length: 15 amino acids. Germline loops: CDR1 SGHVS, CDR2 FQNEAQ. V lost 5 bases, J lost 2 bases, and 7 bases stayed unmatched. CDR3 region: CASSRWTGTNTEAFF. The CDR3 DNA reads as TGTGCCAGCAGCCGGTGGACAGGGACAAACACTGAAGCTTTCTTT.

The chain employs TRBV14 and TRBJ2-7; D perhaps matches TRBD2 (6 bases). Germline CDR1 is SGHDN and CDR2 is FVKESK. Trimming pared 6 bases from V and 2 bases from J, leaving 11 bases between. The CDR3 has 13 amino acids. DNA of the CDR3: TGTGCCAGCAGTGGGCGGGGACCCTACGAGCAGTACTTC. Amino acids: CASSGRGPYEQYF.

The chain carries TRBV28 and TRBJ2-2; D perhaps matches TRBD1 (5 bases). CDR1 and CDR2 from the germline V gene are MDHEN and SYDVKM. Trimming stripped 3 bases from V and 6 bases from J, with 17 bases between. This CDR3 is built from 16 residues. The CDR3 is CASSFRQGVSSGELFF. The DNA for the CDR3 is TGTGCCAGCAGTTTTAGGCAGGGTGTCTCCTCCGGGGAGCTGTTTTTT.

The DNA of the CDR3 is TGTGCCAGCAGCGATCCGGGACAGGGCCTCCACGAGCAGTACTTC. It yields the protein CASSDPGQGLHEQYF. V usage is TRBV11-2 and J usage is TRBJ2-7; 9 bases align to TRBD1. The V and J ends lost 5 bases and 5 bases, in that order; junction bases with no gene match: 10. The V gene's germline CDR1 is SGHAT and CDR2 FQNNGV. The CDR3 is made up of 15 amino acids.

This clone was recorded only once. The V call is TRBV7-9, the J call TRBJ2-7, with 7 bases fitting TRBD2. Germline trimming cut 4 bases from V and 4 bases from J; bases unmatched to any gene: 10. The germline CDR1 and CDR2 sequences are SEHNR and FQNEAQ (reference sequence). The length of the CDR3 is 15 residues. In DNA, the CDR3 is TGTGCCAGCAGCTCCCGGACTAGTATCCCTTACGAGCAGTACTTC. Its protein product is CASSSRTSIPYEQYF.

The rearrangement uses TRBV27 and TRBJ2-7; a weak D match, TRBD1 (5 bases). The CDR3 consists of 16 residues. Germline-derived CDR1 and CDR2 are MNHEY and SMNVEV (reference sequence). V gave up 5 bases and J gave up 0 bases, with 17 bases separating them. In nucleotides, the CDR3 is TGTGCCAGCAGTAACAAGGGGCAGAAGTACTCCTACGAGCAGTACTTC. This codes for CASSNKGQKYSYEQYF.

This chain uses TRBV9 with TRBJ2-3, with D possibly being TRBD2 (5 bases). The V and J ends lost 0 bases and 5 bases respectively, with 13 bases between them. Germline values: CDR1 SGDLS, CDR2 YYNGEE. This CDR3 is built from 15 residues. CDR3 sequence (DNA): TGTGCCAGCAGCGTAGTCAGGACCACTAGAGATACGCAGTATTTT. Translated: CASSVVRTTRDTQYF.

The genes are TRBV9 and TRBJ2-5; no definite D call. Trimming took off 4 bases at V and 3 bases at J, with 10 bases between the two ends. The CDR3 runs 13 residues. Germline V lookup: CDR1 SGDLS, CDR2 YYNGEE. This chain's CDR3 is CASSSLEKETQYF. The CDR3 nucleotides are TGTGCCAGCAGCTCACTCGAAAAAGAGACCCAGTACTTC.

DNA of the CDR3: TGTGCCAGCAGAATCGGACTCTACAATGAGCAGTTCTTC. Its protein product is CASRIGLYNEQFF. The V call is TRBV2, the J call TRBJ2-1; D perhaps matches TRBD2 (5 bases). The CDR3 runs to 13 residues. Germline V gene lookup returns CDR1 SNHLY and CDR2 FYNNEI. V lost 6 bases, J lost 3 bases, and 9 bases lay in between.

CDR3 residues: CASSLDGGQGNTIYF. CDR3 bases: TGCGCCAGCAGCTTGGATGGGGGACAGGGAAACACCATATATTTT. This chain uses TRBV5-1 with TRBJ1-3; 7 bases are a match to TRBD1. V lost 0 bases and J lost 4; bases outside the gene matches: 4. The length of the CDR3 is 15 residues. CDR1 is SGHRS and CDR2 is YFSETQ in the germline V gene.

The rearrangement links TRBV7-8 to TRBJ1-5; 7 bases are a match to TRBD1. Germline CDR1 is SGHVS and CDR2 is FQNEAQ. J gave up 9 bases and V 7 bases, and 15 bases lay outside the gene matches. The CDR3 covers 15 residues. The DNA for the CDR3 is TGTGCCAGCACCTCGAACCGGGACAGTCTTTGGCCCCAGCATTTT. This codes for CASTSNRDSLWPQHF.

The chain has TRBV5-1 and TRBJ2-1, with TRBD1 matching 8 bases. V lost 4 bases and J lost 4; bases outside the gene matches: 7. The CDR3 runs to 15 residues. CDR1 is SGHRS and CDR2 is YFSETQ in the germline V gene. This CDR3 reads CASSARQGPYNEQFF. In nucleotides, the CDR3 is TGCGCCAGCAGCGCCCGACAGGGGCCATACAATGAGCAGTTCTTC.

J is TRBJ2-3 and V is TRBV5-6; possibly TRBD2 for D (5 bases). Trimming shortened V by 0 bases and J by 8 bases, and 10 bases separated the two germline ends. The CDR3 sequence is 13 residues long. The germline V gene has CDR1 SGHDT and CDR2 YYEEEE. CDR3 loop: CASSLGGFGTQYF. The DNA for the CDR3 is TGTGCCAGCAGCTTGGGAGGGTTTGGTACGCAGTATTTT.

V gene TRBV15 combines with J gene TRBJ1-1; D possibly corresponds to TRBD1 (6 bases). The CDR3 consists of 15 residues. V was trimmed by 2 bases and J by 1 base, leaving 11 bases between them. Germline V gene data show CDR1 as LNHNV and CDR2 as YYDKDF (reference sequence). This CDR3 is CATSRQDSTNTEAFF. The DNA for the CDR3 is TGTGCCACCAGCAGACAGGACAGTACGAACACTGAAGCTTTCTTT.